Below are 27 T cell receptor beta chains sequenced from a single sample in a study of T cell responses to AZD1222 COVID-19 vaccine. The repertoire was sequenced with immunoSEQ multiplex PCR; TCRdb's copy has only in-frame clones and lacks some. This sample has around 130,000 clones, with roughly 94% found just once. Source: peripheral blood, taken on day 0 of AZD1222 vaccination. These receptors originate from an adult in good health.

The J gene is TRBJ2-2, the V gene TRBV6-5, with D possibly matching TRBD2 (6 bases). This CDR3 is built from 14 residues. Germline V lookup: CDR1 MNHEY, CDR2 SVGAGI. V was pared by 6 bases and J by 6 bases, with 14 bases between. The CDR3 loop reads CASRNVWGAGELFF. The CDR3 DNA sequence: TGTGCCAGCAGGAATGTGTGGGGGGCCGGGGAGCTGTTTTTT.

The V call is TRBV18, the J call TRBJ2-1, with 8 bases identical to TRBD1. Germline values: CDR1 KGHSH, CDR2 LQKENI. V shed 5 bases and J 6 bases; nucleotides not matched to a gene: 6. The CDR3 is 14 residues long. The CDR3 sequence is CASSSGTGGNEQFF. CDR3 coding DNA: TGTGCCAGCTCATCCGGGACAGGTGGCAATGAGCAGTTCTTC.

V and J are TRBV6-5 and TRBJ1-6; 7 bases match TRBD1. The CDR3 has 15 residues. V gave up 0 bases and J gave up 10 bases; unmatched junction bases: 6. The germline V gene encodes CDR1 MNHEY and CDR2 SVGAGI. For the CDR3, the DNA is TGTGCCAGCAGTTACTCGGGGCGACAGGGCTCACCCCTCCACTTT. Its protein product is CASSYSGRQGSPLHF.

The V call is TRBV12-5, the J call TRBJ1-1, with 8 bases aligning to TRBD1. The trim removed 1 base at V and 0 bases at J, leaving 4 bases unmatched. The CDR3 is 16 amino acids. Germline V gene lookup returns CDR1 LGHNT and CDR2 FRNRAP. CDR3 in DNA: TGTGCTAGTGGTTTGGCCCCGACAGGGGTGAACACTGAAGCTTTCTTT. It encodes CASGLAPTGVNTEAFF.

The gene calls are TRBV25-1 and TRBJ1-1, with 8 bases lining up with TRBD1. Trimming took 6 bases from V and 3 from J; bases not matched to a gene: 6. The CDR3 spans 14 residues. From germline, CDR1 is MGHDK and CDR2 SYGVNS. The CDR3 reads CASRGQAWDTEAFF. The CDR3 coding sequence is TGTGCCAGCAGGGGACAGGCCTGGGACACTGAAGCTTTCTTT.

This clone has only one observation. V is TRBV5-1 and J is TRBJ2-1, with D tentatively TRBD2 (6 bases). V gave up 3 bases and J gave up 6 bases, with 16 bases separating them. In germline, CDR1 is SGHRS, CDR2 YFSETQ. The CDR3 sequence is 15 residues long. CDR3 sequence: CASSYEPGLRNEQFF. CDR3 in DNA: TGCGCCAGCAGCTACGAGCCGGGACTTCGCAATGAGCAGTTCTTC.

This chain joins TRBV7-2 and TRBJ2-7; unclear D gene. CDR3 length: 12 residues. Trimming stripped 5 bases from V and 4 bases from J, with 9 bases between. CDR1 and CDR2 (germline): SGHTA, FQGNSA. CDR3 coding DNA: TGTGCCAGCAGCCCTACTTTGTACGAGCAGTACTTC. It codes for CASSPTLYEQYF.

V gene TRBV5-1 combines with J gene TRBJ2-5, with 8 bases matching TRBD1. This CDR3 comprises 18 residues. Germline CDR1 and CDR2: SGHRS and YFSETQ. Unmatched junction bases numbered 19, after V lost 5 bases and J lost 4 bases. CDR3 DNA sequence: TGCGCCAGCAGATCCGGGACAGGAGCTATTTCGGTAACAGAGACCCAGTACTTC. Its protein is CASRSGTGAISVTETQYF. Based on the CDR3 plus reference TRBV5-1 and TRBJ2-5, the full variable domain is KAGVTQTPRYLIKTRGQQVTLSCSPISGHRSVSWYQQTPGQGLQFLFEYFSETQRNKGNFPGRFSGRQFSNSRSEMNVSTLELGDSALYLCASRSGTGAISVTETQYFGPGTRLLVL.

This rearrangement joins TRBV10-2 to TRBJ2-7, with D possibly being TRBD1 (5 bases). The CDR3 length is 14 residues. Germline CDR1 WSHSY, CDR2 SAAADI. V was pared by 3 bases and J by 4 bases, with 13 bases between. CDR3 DNA: TGCGCCAGCAGTGAATTCCCCCAGGGTTACGAGCAGTACTTC. Its protein product is CASSEFPQGYEQYF.

The chain joins TRBV7-2 to TRBJ1-1, with D uncertain. V was cut by 4 bases and J by 4 bases, with 13 bases left in between. CDR3 size: 14 residues. In germline, CDR1 is SGHTA, CDR2 FQGNSA. In nucleotides, the CDR3 is TGTGCCAGCAGCTCTCCGAGGAGTGTCACTGAAGCTTTCTTT. It yields the protein CASSSPRSVTEAFF.

The CDR3 DNA sequence: TGTGCCAGCAGTCCCCTAAGGTCTGGAAACACCATATATTTT. It yields the protein CASSPLRSGNTIYF. The J gene is TRBJ1-3, the V gene TRBV6-6; D uncertain. Trimming shortened V by 5 bases and J by 1 base, and 9 bases separated the two germline ends. CDR1 is MNHNY and CDR2 is SVGAGI in the germline V gene (reference sequence). This CDR3 spans 14 amino acids.

This clone was seen more than once but under ten times. V and J are TRBV28 and TRBJ1-5; 7 bases match TRBD1. Unmatched junction bases numbered 8, after V lost 5 bases and J lost 7 bases. The CDR3 is 14 residues long. In germline, CDR1 is MDHEN, CDR2 SYDVKM. The CDR3 is CASSPGQDEQPQHF. CDR3 bases: TGTGCCAGCAGTCCCGGACAGGACGAACAGCCCCAGCATTTT.

In its sample, this clone was seen once. The rearrangement links TRBV12-3 or TRBV12-4 to TRBJ2-7; 7 bases are a match to TRBD1. Germline trimming cut 5 bases from V and 2 bases from J; bases unmatched to any gene: 3. This CDR3 is built from 13 residues. The CDR3 DNA is TGTGCCAGCAGTCCTACAGGGGCCTACGAGCAGTACTTC. This sequence encodes CASSPTGAYEQYF.

This clone was counted only a few times. The chain couples TRBV15 to TRBJ2-3; 9 nucleotides align to TRBD2. Germline V lookup: CDR1 LNHNV, CDR2 YYDKDF (reference sequence). Unmatched junction bases numbered 1, after V lost 1 base and J lost 5 bases. The CDR3 extends over 14 amino acids. Here the CDR3 reads CATSRGLAVDTQYF. The CDR3 DNA sequence: TGTGCCACCAGCAGAGGACTAGCGGTAGATACGCAGTATTTT. Based on the CDR3 plus reference TRBV15 and TRBJ2-3, the full variable domain is DAMVIQNPRYQVTQFGKPVTLSCSQTLNHNVMYWYQQKSSQAPKLLFHYYDKDFNNEADTPDNFQSRRPNTSFCFLDIRSPGLGDTAMYLCATSRGLAVDTQYFGPGTRLTVL.

CDR3 amino acids: CAWRGLAGAYNEQFF. The CDR3 nucleotides read TGTGCCTGGAGAGGACTAGCGGGAGCCTACAATGAGCAGTTCTTC. The rearrangement joins TRBV30 to TRBJ2-1, with 13 bases lining up with TRBD2. CDR3 length equals 15 residues. The V gene end was trimmed by 3 bases and the J gene end by 2 bases; junction bases not matched to a gene: 1. Per germline, CDR1 GTSNPN and CDR2 SVGIG (reference sequence).

The V call is TRBV5-5, the J call TRBJ1-1; 7 bases line up with TRBD1. Germline values: CDR1 SGHKS, CDR2 YYEKEE (reference sequence). Trimming removed 4 bases from V and 5 bases from J; junction bases left unmatched: 11. The CDR3 extends over 15 amino acids. The CDR3 nucleotides read TGTGCCAGCAGCCAGCAACAGGGGATCGCAACTGAAGCTTTCTTT. It translates to CASSQQQGIATEAFF.

The chain has TRBV19 and TRBJ2-7, with 7 bases aligning to TRBD2. The CDR3 is 14 amino acids. V shed 6 bases and J 0 bases; nucleotides not matched to a gene: 5. Germline V gene lookup returns CDR1 LNHDA and CDR2 SQIVND (reference sequence). CDR3 nucleotides: TGTGCCAGTAGCCCTAGCGGTTCCTCCTACGAGCAGTACTTC. It translates to CASSPSGSSYEQYF.

This chain connects TRBV7-9 to TRBJ1-1; 10 bases line up with TRBD1. The CDR3 sequence is 13 residues long. CDR1 and CDR2 from the germline V gene are SEHNR and FQNEAQ (reference sequence). V shed 8 bases, J shed 2 bases, and the junction held 2 bases outside the gene matches. The CDR3: CASRQGANTEAFF. The CDR3, as DNA: TGTGCCAGCCGACAGGGGGCAAACACTGAAGCTTTCTTT.

This chain joins TRBV2 and TRBJ1-4; D might be TRBD1 (5 bases). V was pared by 6 bases and J by 8 bases, with 16 bases between. In germline, CDR1 is SNHLY, CDR2 FYNNEI. The length of the CDR3 is 14 residues. CDR3 nucleotide sequence: TGTGCCAGCAGAGTAGGTGGGGGGTTGGAAAAACTGTTTTTT. This gives the protein CASRVGGGLEKLFF.

V usage is TRBV6-2 or TRBV6-3 and J usage is TRBJ1-5; 10 bases are a match to TRBD1. This CDR3 spans 17 amino acids. Germline values: CDR1 MNHEY, CDR2 SVGEGT. V shed 6 bases, J shed 0 bases, and the junction held 8 bases outside the gene matches. CDR3: CASSRTGGVYSNQPQHF. For the CDR3, the DNA is TGTGCCAGCAGCCGGACAGGGGGAGTATATAGCAATCAGCCCCAGCATTTT.

The chain employs TRBV25-1 and TRBJ1-2, with D maybe TRBD1 (5 bases). Germline CDR1 MGHDK, CDR2 SYGVNS. The CDR3 covers 16 residues. Deletions cut 6 bases from V and 4 bases from J, with 21 bases between. The CDR3 loop is CASSGVGQGQFYGYTF. In DNA form, the CDR3 reads TGTGCCAGCAGCGGGGTGGGGCAGGGCCAATTCTATGGCTACACCTTC.

The V gene is TRBV18, the J gene TRBJ2-2; D call uncertain. V was pared by 3 bases and J by 11 bases, with 10 bases between. The CDR3 totals 12 residues. The germline V gene encodes CDR1 KGHSH and CDR2 LQKENI. CDR3 sequence (DNA): TGTGCCAGCTCACCTTCCCCCTCCGAGCTGTTTTTT. Translation gives CASSPSPSELFF.

V and J are TRBV23-1 and TRBJ2-6; TRBD1 agrees at 7 bases. TRBV23-1 is sorted into the ORF group, with uncertain function. J gave up 3 bases and V 7 bases, and 21 bases lay outside the gene matches. The CDR3 consists of 20 residues. CDR3 amino acids: CASTTGTVLRWARGANVLTF. DNA of the CDR3: TGCGCCAGCACCACAGGGACAGTACTTCGCTGGGCGCGTGGGGCCAACGTCCTGACTTTC.

V gene TRBV28 combines with J gene TRBJ1-2; possibly TRBD1 for D (6 bases). V lost 3 bases, J lost 3 bases, and 17 bases lay in between. The CDR3 length is 16 residues. The V gene's germline CDR1 is MDHEN and CDR2 SYDVKM. CDR3 protein: CASSFSLDRAHYGYTF. The DNA of the CDR3 is TGTGCCAGCAGTTTTTCCCTGGACAGAGCTCACTATGGCTACACCTTC.

A note on this clone: One end of the junction varies from germline; a read error may be responsible. The chain links TRBV3-1 (or the pseudogene TRBV3-2) to TRBJ2-6; no clear D. The CDR3 sequence is 19 residues long. The V gene's germline CDR1 is LGHDT and CDR2 YNNKEL (reference sequence). The CDR3 sequence: CASSQMVGSNTPGANVLTF. The CDR3, as DNA: TGTGCCAGCAGCCAAATGGTAGGGTCGAACACCCCTGGAGCCAACGTCCTGACTTTC.

This sequence joins TRBV9 and TRBJ2-7; D uncertain. The germline CDR1 and CDR2 sequences are SGDLS and YYNGEE. V was trimmed by 0 bases and J by 2 bases, leaving 12 bases between them. The CDR3 consists of 15 residues. In nucleotides, the CDR3 is TGTGCCAGCAGCGTAGCAAGCGCGTATGCCTACGAGCAGTACTTC. Protein: CASSVASAYAYEQYF.

With regard to this clone: Other DNA sequences in this sample translate to the same CDR3. The chain employs TRBV6-2 or TRBV6-3 and TRBJ1-1, with D unresolved. The CDR3 totals 13 residues. Germline loops: CDR1 MNHEY, CDR2 SVGEGT. The V gene lost 2 bases and the J gene lost 0 bases, with 4 bases spanning the gap. The CDR3, as DNA: TGTGCCAGCAGTTACGGGATGAACACTGAAGCTTTCTTT. It encodes CASSYGMNTEAFF.